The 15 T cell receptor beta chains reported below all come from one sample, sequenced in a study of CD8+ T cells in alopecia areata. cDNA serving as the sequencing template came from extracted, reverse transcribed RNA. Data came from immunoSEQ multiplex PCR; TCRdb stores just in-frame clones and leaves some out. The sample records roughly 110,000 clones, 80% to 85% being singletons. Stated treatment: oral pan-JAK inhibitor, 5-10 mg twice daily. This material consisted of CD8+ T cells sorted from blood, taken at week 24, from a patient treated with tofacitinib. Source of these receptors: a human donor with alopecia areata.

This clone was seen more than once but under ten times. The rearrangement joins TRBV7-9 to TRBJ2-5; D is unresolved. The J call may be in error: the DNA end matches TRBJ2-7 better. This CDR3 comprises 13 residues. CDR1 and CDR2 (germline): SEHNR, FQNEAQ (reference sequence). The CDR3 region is CASSPSILYEQYF. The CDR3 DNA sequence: TGTGCCAGCAGCCCCTCAATCCTCTACGAGCAGTACTTC.

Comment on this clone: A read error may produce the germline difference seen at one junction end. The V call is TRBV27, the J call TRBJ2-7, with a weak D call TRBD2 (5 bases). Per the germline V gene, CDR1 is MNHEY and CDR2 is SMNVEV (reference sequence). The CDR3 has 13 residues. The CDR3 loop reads CASSWGESSEQYF. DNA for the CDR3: TGTGCCAGCAGTTGGGGAGAATCCTCCGAGCAGTACTTC.

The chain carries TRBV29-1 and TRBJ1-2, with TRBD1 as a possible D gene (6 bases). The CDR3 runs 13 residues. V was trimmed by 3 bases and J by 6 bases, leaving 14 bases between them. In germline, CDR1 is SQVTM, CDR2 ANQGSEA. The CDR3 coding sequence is TGCAGCGTTGAGACAGGACAACCCGATGGCTACACCTTC. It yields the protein CSVETGQPDGYTF.

The CDR3 spells CASSVAGSDTDTQYF. CDR3 coding DNA: TGTGCCAGCAGCGTAGCGGGGTCAGACACAGATACGCAGTATTTT. This chain links TRBV9 with TRBJ2-3; D is perhaps TRBD2 (5 bases). Deletions cut 0 bases from V and 2 bases from J, with 10 bases between. The CDR3 contains 15 residues. In germline, CDR1 is SGDLS, CDR2 YYNGEE.

The CDR3 loop is CASSYLPTGMNTEAFF. The CDR3 DNA is TGTGCCAGCAGTTACTTGCCAACAGGAATGAACACTGAAGCTTTCTTT. This chain joins TRBV6-6 and TRBJ1-1; D possibly corresponds to TRBD1 (5 bases). V gave up 1 base and J gave up 0 bases, with 12 bases separating them. This CDR3 comprises 16 residues. From germline, CDR1 is MNHNY and CDR2 SVGAGI (reference sequence).

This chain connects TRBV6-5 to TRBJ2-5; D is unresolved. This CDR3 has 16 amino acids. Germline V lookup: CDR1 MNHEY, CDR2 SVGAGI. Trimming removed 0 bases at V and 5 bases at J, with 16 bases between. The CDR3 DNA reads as TGTGCCAGCAGTTACTCTTCATTGGGCCTCGGGGAGACCCAGTACTTC. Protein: CASSYSSLGLGETQYF.

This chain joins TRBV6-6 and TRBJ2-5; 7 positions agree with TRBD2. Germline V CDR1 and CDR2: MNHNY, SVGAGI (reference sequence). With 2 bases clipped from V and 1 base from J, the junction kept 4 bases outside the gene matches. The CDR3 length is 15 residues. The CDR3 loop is CASSYREEPQETQYF. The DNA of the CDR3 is TGTGCCAGCAGTTACCGGGAGGAACCCCAAGAGACCCAGTACTTC.

CDR3 region: CASSPTVGQAFGYTF. CDR3 DNA: TGCGCCAGCAGCCCGACGGTAGGACAGGCTTTTGGCTACACCTTC. This chain uses TRBV4-3 with TRBJ1-2; TRBD1 matches 7 bases. The germline V gene encodes CDR1 LGHNA and CDR2 YSLEER. V lost 4 bases to trimming and J lost 7 bases; unmatched junction nucleotides: 12. The CDR3 has 15 residues.

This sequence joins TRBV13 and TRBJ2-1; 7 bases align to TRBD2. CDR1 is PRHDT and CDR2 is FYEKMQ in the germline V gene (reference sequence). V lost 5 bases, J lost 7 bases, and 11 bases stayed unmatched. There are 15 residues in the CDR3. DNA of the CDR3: TGTGCCAGCAGCACCAGGGAGGGTTTGCGTAATGAGCAGTTCTTC. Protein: CASSTREGLRNEQFF. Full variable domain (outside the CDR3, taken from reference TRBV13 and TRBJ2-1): AAGVIQSPRHLIKEKRETATLKCYPIPRHDTVYWYQQGPGQDPQFLISFYEKMQSDKGSIPDRFSAQQFSDYHSELNMSSLELGDSALYFCASSTREGLRNEQFFGPGTRLTVL.

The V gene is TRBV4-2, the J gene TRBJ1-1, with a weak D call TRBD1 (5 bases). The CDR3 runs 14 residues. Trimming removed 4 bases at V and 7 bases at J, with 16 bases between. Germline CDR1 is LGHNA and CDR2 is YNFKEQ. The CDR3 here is CASSRSGTENEAFF. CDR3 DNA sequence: TGTGCCAGCAGCCGATCCGGGACGGAAAATGAAGCTTTCTTT.

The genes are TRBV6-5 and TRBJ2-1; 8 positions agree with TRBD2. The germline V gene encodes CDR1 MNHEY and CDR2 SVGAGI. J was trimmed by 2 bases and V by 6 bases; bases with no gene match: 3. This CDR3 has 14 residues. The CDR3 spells CASSLGGAYNEQFF. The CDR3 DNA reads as TGTGCCAGCAGCCTCGGGGGGGCCTACAATGAGCAGTTCTTC.

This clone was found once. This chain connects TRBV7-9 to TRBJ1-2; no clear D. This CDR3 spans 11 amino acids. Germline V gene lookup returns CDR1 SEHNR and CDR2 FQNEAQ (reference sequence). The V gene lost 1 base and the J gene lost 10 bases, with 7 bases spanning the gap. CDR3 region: CASSLGRDYTF. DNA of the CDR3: TGTGCCAGCAGCTTAGGAAGGGACTACACCTTC.

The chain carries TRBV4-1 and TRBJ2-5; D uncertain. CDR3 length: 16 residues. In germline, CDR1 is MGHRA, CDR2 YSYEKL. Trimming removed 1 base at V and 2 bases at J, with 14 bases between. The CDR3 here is CASSQGPQGTQETQYF. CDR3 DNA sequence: TGCGCCAGCAGCCAAGGCCCCCAAGGTACTCAAGAGACCCAGTACTTC.

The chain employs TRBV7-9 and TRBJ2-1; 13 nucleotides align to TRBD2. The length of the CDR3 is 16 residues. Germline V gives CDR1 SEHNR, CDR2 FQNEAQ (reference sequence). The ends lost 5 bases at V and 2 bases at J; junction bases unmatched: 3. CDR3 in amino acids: CASSRLAGGTYNEQFF. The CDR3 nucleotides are TGTGCCAGCAGCCGACTAGCGGGGGGTACCTACAATGAGCAGTTCTTC. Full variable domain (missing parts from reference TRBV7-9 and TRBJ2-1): DTGVSQNPRHKITKRGQNVTFRCDPISEHNRLYWYRQTLGQGPEFLTYFQNEAQLEKSRLLSDRFSAERPKGSFSTLEIQRTEQGDSAMYLCASSRLAGGTYNEQFFGPGTRLTVL.

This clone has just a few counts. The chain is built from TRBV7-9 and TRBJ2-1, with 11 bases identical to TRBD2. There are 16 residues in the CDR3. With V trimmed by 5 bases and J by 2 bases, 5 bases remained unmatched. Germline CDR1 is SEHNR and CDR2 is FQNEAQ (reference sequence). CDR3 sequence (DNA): TGTGCCAGCAGCCGCCTGGGACTAGCGGCCTACAATGAGCAGTTCTTC. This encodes CASSRLGLAAYNEQFF.